These T cell receptor beta chains were read from a single sample in a study of cytotoxic CD8 clonotypes in ibrutinib-treated CLL. TCRdb keeps only in-frame clones here, not all; method: immunoSEQ multiplex PCR. The repertoire holds about 160,000 clones, with about four fifths as singletons. Source: PBMCs, taken after 24 months of ibrutinib treatment. Receptors originate from a human donor with chronic lymphocytic leukemia. Each CDR3 is given with its conserved first and last residue. Fields, in order: D gene, V gene, clone size, J gene, CDR3 DNA, CDR3 protein. The D gene is left open where the match is weak. A clone size is listed for some rows: how often the clone was seen (once, few, many), or a class if it is expanded.

>.|TRBV5-4|.|TRBJ1-2
TGTGCCAGCAGCTTGGAAGATTTGGAGGGATCATCGCCTGGCTACACCTTC
CASSLEDLEGSSPGYTF
>TRBD1|TRBV2|.|TRBJ1-4
TGTGCCAGCAGTCCCACGGACAGGGGGGAAAAACTGTTTTTT
CASSPTDRGEKLFF
>.|TRBV7-2|.|TRBJ1-1
TGTGCCAGCAGCCATTTAAACACTGAAGCTTTCTTT
CASSHLNTEAFF
>.|TRBV4-3|few|TRBJ1-1
TGCGCCAGCAGCCAAAGAGGCACTGAAGCTTTCTTT
CASSQRGTEAFF
>.|TRBV6-6|once|TRBJ1-1
TGTGCCAGCAGTCGGGGAGGGGGCACTGAAGCTTTCTTT
CASSRGGGTEAFF
>.|TRBV6-6|.|TRBJ2-1
TGTGCCAGCAGTCCCTCCTCGCGGGGCTCCTACAATGAGCAGTTCTTC
CASSPSSRGSYNEQFF
>TRBD2|TRBV5-4|.|TRBJ2-5
TGTGCCAGCAGCCCGCCGGCGGGAGGCTCAAAAGAGACCCAGTACTTC
CASSPPAGGSKETQYF
>TRBD1|TRBV27|.|TRBJ1-2
TGTGCCAGCAGTTTAAGACAGGGGTCGGCCTATTCTGGCTACACCTTC
CASSLRQGSAYSGYTF
>.|TRBV30|.|TRBJ1-1
TGTGCCTGGAGTCCCTGGCACACTGAAGCTTTCTTT
CAWSPWHTEAFF
>TRBD1|TRBV5-1|.|TRBJ2-7
TGCGCCAGCAGCTTGGAAGGACAGGGGCTCTACGAGCAGTACTTC
CASSLEGQGLYEQYF
>TRBD2|TRBV5-6|.|TRBJ2-1
TGTGCCAGCAGCTCGCGAGGACTAGCGGGGGGCGGGAATGAGCAGTTCTTC
CASSSRGLAGGGNEQFF
>.|TRBV9|.|TRBJ1-3
TGTGCCAGTTCGTTGGGTCATCCCTCTGGAAACACCATATATTTT
CASSLGHPSGNTIYF
>.|TRBV19|.|TRBJ1-1
TGTGCCAGTAAGGAGGACAATCGGCAGAACACTGAAGCTTTCTTT
CASKEDNRQNTEAFF
>TRBD2|TRBV2|.|TRBJ2-2
TGTGCCAGCAGTAGCGGGGGCCTGAACACCGGGGAGCTGTTTTTT
CASSSGGLNTGELFF
>.|TRBV27|.|TRBJ1-4
TGTGCCAGCAGTAGTTTCGCGGGGAATGAAAAACTGTTTTTT
CASSSFAGNEKLFF
>.|TRBV6-6|.|TRBJ1-1
TGTGCCAGCAGTTACGTGAACATGAACACTGAAGCTTTCTTT
CASSYVNMNTEAFF